The clone carrying this T cell receptor (beta chain) was seen a few times. Its antigen is unidentified. V lost 5 bases to trimming and J lost 4 bases; unmatched junction nucleotides: 5. The length of the CDR3 is 15 residues. CDR1 and CDR2 from the germline V gene are SNHLY and FYNNEI. The authors prepared the TCRbeta library with unique molecular identifiers. TCRdb recomputed calls from the PCR reads with MiXCR, one row per CDR3 protein. The data hold about 400,000 distinct CDR3 sequences, with about 16% observed a single time. These data are taken from a study of T-cell reconstitution after alpha-beta-depleted transplantation in children. Study-level findings and limits: There were some patients whose high TCRbeta diversity at day 60 came from surviving recipient T cells and thymic progenitors. At one year after transplant, newly produced T cells mostly accounted for T-cell counts and diversity. Several hundred expanded graft clones reportedly gave rise to the alpha-beta T cells present about two months after transplant.

The receptor was derived from a boy in the first two years of life who had a stem cell transplant for Wiskott-Aldrich syndrome, so the T cells may come from the graft donor. This sample comprised PBMCs, mostly from graft donor cells, obtained 360 days after TCRalphabeta/CD19-depleted stem cell transplant. The rearrangement joins TRBV2 to TRBJ2-3, with TRBD1 matching 11 bases. CDR3 protein: CASSPPGQGADTQYF. In nucleotides, the CDR3 is TGTGCCAGCAGTCCACCGGGACAGGGGGCAGATACGCAGTATTTT.